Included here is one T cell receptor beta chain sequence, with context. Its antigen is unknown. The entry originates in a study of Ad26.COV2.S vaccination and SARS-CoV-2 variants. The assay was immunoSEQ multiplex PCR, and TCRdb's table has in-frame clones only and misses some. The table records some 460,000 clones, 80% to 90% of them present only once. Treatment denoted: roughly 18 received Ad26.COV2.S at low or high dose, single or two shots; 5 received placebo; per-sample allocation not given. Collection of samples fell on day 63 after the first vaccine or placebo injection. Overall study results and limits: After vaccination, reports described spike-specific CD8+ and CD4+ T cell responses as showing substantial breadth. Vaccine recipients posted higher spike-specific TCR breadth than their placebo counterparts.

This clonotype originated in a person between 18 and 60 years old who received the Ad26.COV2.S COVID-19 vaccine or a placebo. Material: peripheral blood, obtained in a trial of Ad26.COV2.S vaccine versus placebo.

CDR3 in amino acids: CASSPEVLRNEQFF. CDR3 in DNA: TGTGCCAGCAGTCCTGAGGTCCTCCGAAATGAGCAGTTCTTC. The chain carries TRBV5-4 and TRBJ2-1; D remains ambiguous. The CDR3 is made up of 14 amino acids. Germline V CDR1 and CDR2: SGHNT, YYREEE (reference sequence). V lost 5 bases and J lost 7, with 16 bases in between.